This paragraph covers one TCR beta chain sequence. The antigen is not known. TCRdb's copy holds only in-frame clones and misses some; the assay was immunoSEQ multiplex PCR. The data show 9,400 or so clones, around 92% seen once. The CDR3 covers 13 residues. CDR1 and CDR2 from the germline V gene are MDHEN and SYDVKM. J gave up 11 bases and V 7 bases, and 13 bases lay outside the gene matches. The sample originates from a study of regulatory and conventional T cells in RAG deficiency. Study observations and caveats: Shorter CDR3s in all patient subsets; >85% Treg-Tconv overlap in Omenn.

Blood CD4+ CD25-high CD127-low regulatory T cells supplied the genomic DNA template. This sample also belongs to another study, concerning regulatory T cells. Per that study: Amplification used 52 TRBV primers and 13 TRBJ primers. In patients, unique TRB V-J pairs were restricted and V/J usage skewed, especially in Tregs.

Sequenced material: Tregs sorted from blood. V and J are TRBV28 and TRBJ1-1; 7 bases match TRBD1. The sequence derives from a human donor in good health. The CDR3 DNA is TGTGCCAGCACGACAGGGACAACTCTGAAGGCTTTCTTT. This encodes CASTTGTTLKAFF.